Listed below are T cell receptor beta chains from one sample, sequenced in a study of T cell responses to AZD1222 COVID-19 vaccine. Sequencing was performed with immunoSEQ multiplex PCR; in TCRdb, only in-frame clones are kept and a portion is missing. The table lists roughly 120,000 clones, around 90% of them singletons. The sample consisted of peripheral blood, taken 28 days after the second AZD1222 dose. These receptors all stem from an adult who received the AZD1222 COVID-19 vaccine. Each CDR3 is given with its conserved first and last residue. Each record gives: clone size, V gene, J gene, D gene, CDR3 protein, CDR3 DNA. A D gene is named only where the DNA matches it firmly. The listing skips clone size in some rows; elsewhere it reads once, few, many or a size class.

-	TRBV27	TRBJ1-6	TRBD1	CASSVGDRGNSPLHF	TGTGCCAGCAGTGTAGGGGACAGGGGTAATTCACCCCTCCACTTT
-	TRBV6-5	TRBJ2-2	-	CASSRTLNTGELFF	TGTGCCAGCTCCCGGACCCTAAACACCGGGGAGCTGTTTTTT
-	TRBV5-1	TRBJ1-5	TRBD1	CASSPGQGHNQPQHF	TGCGCCAGCAGCCCGGGACAGGGCCACAATCAGCCCCAGCATTTT
-	TRBV7-9	TRBJ1-1	-	CASSLGRGGRDMNTEAFF	TGTGCCAGCAGCCTAGGACGAGGCGGGCGGGACATGAACACTGAAGCTTTCTTT
-	TRBV29-1	TRBJ1-2	-	CSVDGRLGVGGYTF	TGCAGCGTTGACGGGCGTCTGGGGGTTGGAGGCTACACCTTC
-	TRBV5-1	TRBJ1-6	-	CASRTGLGNSPLHF	TGCGCCAGTAGGACCGGGCTCGGGAATTCACCCCTCCACTTT
once	TRBV11-2	TRBJ1-2	-	CASSLMSYYGYTF	TGTGCCAGCAGCTTAATGTCCTACTATGGCTACACCTTC
-	TRBV27	TRBJ1-1	-	CASSLEQGPGDTEAFF	TGTGCCAGCAGCCTAGAGCAGGGGCCGGGAGACACTGAAGCTTTCTTT
-	TRBV7-9	TRBJ1-5	TRBD1	CASSGQGGGQPQHF	TGTGCCAGCAGCGGACAGGGAGGGGGTCAGCCCCAGCATTTT
once	TRBV7-8	TRBJ2-5	-	CASREQETQYF	TGTGCCAGCAGGGAACAAGAGACCCAGTACTTC
once	TRBV7-9	TRBJ1-2	-	CASSLRADGYTF	TGTGCCAGCAGCTTAAGGGCGGATGGCTACACCTTC
-	TRBV6-4	TRBJ1-2	-	CASSDNEGTYGYTF	TGTGCCAGCAGTGACAACGAGGGTACCTATGGCTACACCTTC
-	TRBV3-1/TRBV3-2	TRBJ1-5	TRBD1	CASSLGTGYSNQPQHF	TGTGCCAGCAGCTTGGGGACAGGGTATAGCAATCAGCCCCAGCATTTT
-	TRBV24-1	TRBJ2-1	-	CATSDLGSSYNEQFF	TGTGCCACCAGTGATTTAGGCAGCTCCTACAATGAGCAGTTCTTC
-	TRBV11-2	TRBJ2-7	-	CASSLDPSNEQYF	TGTGCCAGCAGCTTAGATCCTAGTAACGAGCAGTACTTC
-	TRBV12-1	TRBJ1-6	-	CASSPKQGSPLGNSNSPLHF	TGTGCCAGCAGCCCTAAACAGGGTTCACCGTTGGGGAATTCAAATTCACCCCTCCACTTT
-	TRBV5-1	TRBJ2-7	-	CASSYENRDYEQYF	TGCGCCAGCAGCTACGAAAACAGAGACTACGAGCAGTACTTC
-	TRBV5-1	TRBJ1-1	-	CASSLSGRISEAFF	TGCGCCAGCAGCTTGTCCGGCAGGATCTCTGAAGCTTTCTTT
-	TRBV6-2/TRBV6-3	TRBJ1-1	-	CASSYAGGANTEAFF	TGTGCCAGCAGTTACGCCGGGGGAGCGAACACTGAAGCTTTCTTT
-	TRBV30	TRBJ2-1	-	CAWSRRGSYNEQFF	TGTGCCTGGAGTCGACGAGGGTCCTACAATGAGCAGTTCTTC
-	TRBV10-2	TRBJ1-1	-	CASSEWGRNTEAFF	TGCGCCAGCAGTGAGTGGGGGCGGAACACTGAAGCTTTCTTT
-	TRBV7-9	TRBJ2-5	TRBD1	CASSLGDRGPQETQYF	TGTGCCAGCAGCTTAGGGGACAGGGGCCCCCAAGAGACCCAGTACTTC
-	TRBV11-2	TRBJ2-6	TRBD1	CASSYTGGEGSGANVLTF	TGTGCCAGCAGCTACACAGGGGGCGAGGGCTCTGGGGCCAACGTCCTGACTTTC
-	TRBV11-1	TRBJ2-3	TRBD1	CASSPGTGGQADTQYF	TGTGCCAGCAGCCCCGGGACAGGGGGCCAGGCAGATACGCAGTATTTT
-	TRBV10-1	TRBJ1-1	-	CASSDGKRTVNTEAFF	TGCGCCAGCAGTGATGGGAAGCGGACAGTGAACACTGAAGCTTTCTTT
-	TRBV10-3	TRBJ1-2	-	CAISPTGDNYGYTF	TGTGCCATCAGTCCAACAGGAGATAACTATGGCTACACCTTC
-	TRBV6-6	TRBJ2-1	-	CASSYGGGSYNEQFF	TGTGCCAGCAGTTACGGTGGCGGTTCCTACAATGAGCAGTTCTTC